The 23 T cell receptor beta chains presented below share a single source sample, sequenced in a study of T cells expressing NK-cell markers. TCRdb re-called the 5' RACE reads; one entry per CDR3 protein, DNA not given. This table lists 150,000 or so distinct CDR3 sequences. The specimen was blood T cells: a sorted CD56 or NKG2C T cell subset, CD4+ or CD8+ T cells, or bulk PBMC T cells (not recorded which). The receptor set was obtained from a woman between 18 and 75 years old in good health.

The chain couples TRBV20-1 to TRBJ2-1; the D call from TCRdb, TRBD2, cannot be confirmed without DNA. Germline V CDR1 and CDR2: DFQATT, SNEGSKA (reference sequence). The CDR3 contains 15 residues. CDR3 region: CSARGASGGYNEQFF.

V gene TRBV5-6 combines with J gene TRBJ2-7; the D call of TRBD1 rests on TCRdb alone, since no DNA is present to check it. The length of the CDR3 is 16 residues. Germline loops: CDR1 SGHDT, CDR2 YYEEEE. CDR3: CASSLGPGMPSYEQYF.

Here the CDR3 reads CSANDRGAGNIQYF. This rearrangement joins TRBV29-1 to TRBJ2-4; lacking DNA, the TRBD1 call made by TCRdb goes unchecked. The CDR3 spans 14 residues. Per germline, CDR1 SQVTM and CDR2 ANQGSEA. Supplemented by reference TRBV29-1 and TRBJ2-4, the full variable domain reads SAVISQKPSRDICQRGTSLTIQCQVDSQVTMMFWYRQQPGQSLTLIATANQGSEATYESGFVIDKFPISRPNLTFSTLTVSNMSPEDSSIYLCSANDRGAGNIQYFGAGTRLSVL.

The chain uses TRBV19 and TRBJ2-1; the D gene TCRdb calls, TRBD1, cannot be checked with no DNA. The CDR3 is made up of 15 amino acids. CDR1 and CDR2 from the germline V gene are LNHDA and SQIVND (reference sequence). CDR3 amino acids: CASSIFRTGGNEQFF.

The rearrangement uses TRBV7-9 and TRBJ2-1; the D gene TCRdb calls, TRBD1, cannot be checked with no DNA. CDR1 and CDR2 (germline): SEHNR, FQNEAQ (reference sequence). This CDR3 is built from 16 residues. This chain's CDR3 is CASSAETGQGYNEQFF.

This chain uses TRBV11-2 with TRBJ2-5; TCRdb proposes TRBD1, but this gene call is untestable without DNA. Germline loops: CDR1 SGHAT, CDR2 FQNNGV. The CDR3 has 15 residues. Here the CDR3 reads CASSSVGAGRETQYF.

The V gene is TRBV11-2, the J gene TRBJ2-5; TCRdb's assignment of TRBD2 cannot be checked, as there is no DNA. This CDR3 contains 18 residues. Germline V gives CDR1 SGHAT, CDR2 FQNNGV. The CDR3 is CASSSHRLSGGLQETQYF.

The gene calls are TRBV9 and TRBJ2-1; the D gene TCRdb calls, TRBD2, cannot be checked with no DNA. Germline V gives CDR1 SGDLS, CDR2 YYNGEE. The CDR3 sequence is 14 residues long. The CDR3: CASSAVLGSGEQFF.

V is TRBV5-4 and J is TRBJ1-3; TCRdb's D call, TRBD1, is unchecked because there is no DNA. From germline, CDR1 is SGHNT and CDR2 YYREEE (reference sequence). This CDR3 region has 12 residues. The CDR3 reads CASSPGGNTIYF.

The rearrangement links TRBV23-1 to TRBJ2-7; the D gene TCRdb calls, TRBD1, cannot be checked with no DNA. TRBV23-1 is noted as an ORF with a role that remains uncertain. This CDR3 has 19 amino acids. The CDR3 is CASSQFRVGQFPPTYEQYF.

The chain links TRBV9 to TRBJ2-3; without DNA, the TCRdb call of TRBD1 cannot be checked. In germline, CDR1 is SGDLS, CDR2 YYNGEE. The CDR3 runs 13 residues. The CDR3 is CASSPTPGDTQYF.

The chain joins TRBV28 to TRBJ2-1; no DNA is available, so the TRBD2 call from TCRdb remains unchecked. The CDR3 loop spans 14 amino acids. The germline V gene encodes CDR1 MDHEN and CDR2 SYDVKM. The CDR3: CASSLAGTLDEQFF.

The chain couples TRBV14 to TRBJ2-1; TCRdb's assignment of TRBD1 cannot be checked, as there is no DNA. Germline lookup yields CDR1 SGHDN and CDR2 FVKESK. The CDR3 runs 14 residues. This CDR3 reads CASSHTPTGTPVFF. The full variable domain, with the rest looked up from reference TRBV14 and TRBJ2-1, is EAGVTQFPSHSVIEKGQTVTLRCDPISGHDNLYWYRRVMGKEIKFLLHFVKESKQDESGMPNNRFLAERTGGTYSTLKVQPAELEDSGVYFCASSHTPTGTPVFFGPGTRLTVL.

This rearrangement joins TRBV15 to TRBJ2-5; TCRdb proposes TRBD1, but this gene call is untestable without DNA. This CDR3 is 16 amino acids long. Germline values: CDR1 LNHNV, CDR2 YYDKDF (reference sequence). The CDR3 sequence is CATSRGKGQSQETQYF.

This chain joins TRBV4-1 and TRBJ2-1; the D gene TCRdb calls, TRBD2, cannot be checked with no DNA. The germline CDR1 and CDR2 sequences are MGHRA and YSYEKL. The CDR3 is 16 residues long. CDR3: CASSPWTSGRASEQFF.

The chain carries TRBV6-5 and TRBJ1-2; TCRdb proposes TRBD1, but this gene call is untestable without DNA. CDR3 length equals 15 residues. Germline CDR1 MNHEY, CDR2 SVGAGI. CDR3 residues: CASSYRDRGLYGYTF.

The rearrangement uses TRBV28 and TRBJ2-5; the TRBD2 assignment by TCRdb is unverifiable without DNA. The CDR3 loop spans 20 amino acids. Germline V CDR1 and CDR2: MDHEN, SYDVKM. This CDR3 reads CASSFPPKGTSGPLRETQYF. Full variable domain (remainder filled in from reference TRBV28 and TRBJ2-5): DVKVTQSSRYLVKRTGEKVFLECVQDMDHENMFWYRQDPGLGLRLIYFSYDVKMKEKGDIPEGYSVSREKKERFSLILESASTNQTSMYLCASSFPPKGTSGPLRETQYFGPGTRLLVL.

The chain carries TRBV12-3 or TRBV12-4 and TRBJ2-1; lacking DNA, the TRBD1 call made by TCRdb goes unchecked. The CDR3 totals 14 residues. This chain's CDR3 is CASSQGRGYDEQFF.

The J gene is TRBJ2-7, the V gene TRBV7-9; TCRdb picks TRBD1, but there is no DNA to check that call. This CDR3 contains 14 residues. Germline CDR1 and CDR2: SEHNR and FQNEAQ (reference sequence). The CDR3 region is CASSLAGTLYEQYF. The whole variable domain, remainder taken from reference TRBV7-9 and TRBJ2-7, is DTGVSQNPRHKITKRGQNVTFRCDPISEHNRLYWYRQTLGQGPEFLTYFQNEAQLEKSRLLSDRFSAERPKGSFSTLEIQRTEQGDSAMYLCASSLAGTLYEQYFGPGTRLTVT.

V gene TRBV4-2 combines with J gene TRBJ2-3; TCRdb outputs TRBD1, but without DNA this stays unchecked. The CDR3 runs 15 residues. Germline CDR1 LGHNA, CDR2 YNFKEQ. CDR3 loop: CASSQDGSGTDTQYF.

The chain couples TRBV29-1 to TRBJ2-2. Germline V lookup: CDR1 SQVTM, CDR2 ANQGSEA. This CDR3 is built from 13 residues. The CDR3 loop reads CSVALTNTGELFF.

The chain employs TRBV24-1 and TRBJ2-5. Germline V gene lookup returns CDR1 KGHDR and CDR2 SFDVKD. The CDR3 is 12 residues long. CDR3 sequence: CATSVVGETQYF.

V and J are TRBV27 and TRBJ2-4; checking the TCRdb D call of TRBD2 is not possible without DNA. The germline V gene has CDR1 MNHEY and CDR2 SMNVEV (reference sequence). The CDR3 sequence is 15 residues long. CDR3: CASSSLTSGGDIQYF.